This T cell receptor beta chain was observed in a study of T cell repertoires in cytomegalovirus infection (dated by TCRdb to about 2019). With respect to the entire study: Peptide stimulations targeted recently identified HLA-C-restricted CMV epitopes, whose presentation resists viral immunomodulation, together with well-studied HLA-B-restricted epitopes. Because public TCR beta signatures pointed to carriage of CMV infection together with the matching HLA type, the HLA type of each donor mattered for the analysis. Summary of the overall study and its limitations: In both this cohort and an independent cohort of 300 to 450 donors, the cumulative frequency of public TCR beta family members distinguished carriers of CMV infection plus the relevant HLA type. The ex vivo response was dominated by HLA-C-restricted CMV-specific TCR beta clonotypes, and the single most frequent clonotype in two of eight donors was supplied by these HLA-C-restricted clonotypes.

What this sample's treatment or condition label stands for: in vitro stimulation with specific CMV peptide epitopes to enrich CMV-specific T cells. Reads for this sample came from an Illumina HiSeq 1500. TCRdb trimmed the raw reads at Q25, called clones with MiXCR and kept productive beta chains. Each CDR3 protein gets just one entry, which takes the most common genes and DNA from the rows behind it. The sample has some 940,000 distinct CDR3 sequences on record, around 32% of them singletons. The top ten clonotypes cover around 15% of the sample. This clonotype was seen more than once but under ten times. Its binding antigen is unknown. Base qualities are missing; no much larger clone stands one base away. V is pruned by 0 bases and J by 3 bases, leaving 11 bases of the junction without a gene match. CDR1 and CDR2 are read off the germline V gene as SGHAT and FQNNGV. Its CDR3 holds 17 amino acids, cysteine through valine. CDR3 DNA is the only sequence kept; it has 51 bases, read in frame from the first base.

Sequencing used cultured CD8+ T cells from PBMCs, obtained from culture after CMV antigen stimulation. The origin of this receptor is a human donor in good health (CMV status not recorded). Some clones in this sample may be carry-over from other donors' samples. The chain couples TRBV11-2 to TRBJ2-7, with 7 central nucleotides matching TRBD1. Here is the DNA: TGTGCCAGCAGCTTAGATCGAGGGGGCGTAGAATTCTACGAGCAGTACGTC. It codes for CASSLDRGGVEFYEQYV.